The 20 T cell receptor beta chains presented below share a single source sample, sequenced in a study of glioma-infiltrating T cells after dendritic cell vaccination. The data were produced by immunoSEQ multiplex PCR, yet TCRdb's version contains in-frame clones alone and is incomplete. The sample lists about 92,000 clones; 65% to 90% were seen once. This specimen was blood, taken before dendritic cell vaccination. These receptors originate from a human donor with glioblastoma.

This chain joins TRBV7-9 and TRBJ2-7, with D possibly matching TRBD1 (6 bases). Germline CDR1 and CDR2: SEHNR and FQNEAQ (reference sequence). Trimming pared 3 bases from V and 2 bases from J, leaving 11 bases between. CDR3 length: 14 amino acids. This CDR3 is CASSFPGAPYEQYF. The CDR3 coding sequence is TGTGCCAGCAGCTTCCCAGGGGCCCCCTACGAGCAGTACTTC.

V is TRBV4-2 and J is TRBJ2-1; weak D call: TRBD2 (6 bases). Trimming left V 1 base short and J 10 bases short, with 17 bases between. Germline V CDR1 and CDR2: LGHNA, YNFKEQ. The CDR3 loop spans 15 amino acids. Here the CDR3 DNA reads TGTGCCAGCAGCCAAGTTCAGAGTGCGGGGCAGGAGCAGTTCTTC. It translates to CASSQVQSAGQEQFF.

This chain links TRBV7-2 with TRBJ1-2; 8 bases match TRBD1. From germline, CDR1 is SGHTA and CDR2 FQGNSA. V gave up 5 bases and J gave up 0 bases; unmatched junction bases: 2. The CDR3 contains 14 residues. The CDR3 reads CASSLGQANYGYTF. The CDR3, as DNA: TGTGCCAGCAGCCTGGGACAGGCTAACTATGGCTACACCTTC.

The chain recombines TRBV29-1 with TRBJ2-7; D possibly corresponds to TRBD1 (5 bases). Germline values: CDR1 SQVTM, CDR2 ANQGSEA. This CDR3 contains 16 residues. V was pared by 4 bases and J by 12 bases, with 31 bases between. The chain's CDR3 is CSVGVQGRFRQALWYF. The CDR3 coding sequence is TGCAGCGTTGGCGTGCAGGGAAGGTTTAGGCAAGCACTGTGGTACTTC.

This clone was seen a handful of times. The chain links TRBV2 to TRBJ2-7; D gene unclear. V shed 6 bases and J shed 4 bases, with 4 bases lying between them. From germline, CDR1 is SNHLY and CDR2 FYNNEI. The CDR3 covers 10 residues. The CDR3 loop is CASSEYEQYF. CDR3 DNA sequence: TGTGCCAGCAGCGAGTACGAGCAGTACTTC.

V usage is TRBV11-2 and J usage is TRBJ2-5, with TRBD2 as a possible D gene (6 bases). CDR3 length: 15 residues. Germline lookup yields CDR1 SGHAT and CDR2 FQNNGV. Trimming stripped 1 base from V and 4 bases from J, with 13 bases between. The CDR3 spells CASSLAGGVRETQYF. The DNA of the CDR3 is TGTGCCAGCAGCTTAGCCGGAGGGGTCCGAGAGACCCAGTACTTC.

The chain uses TRBV25-1 and TRBJ2-1; 9 bases line up with TRBD2. Germline assignment: CDR1 MGHDK and CDR2 SYGVNS. With 5 bases clipped from V and 0 bases from J, the junction kept 8 bases outside the gene matches. The length of the CDR3 is 17 residues. The CDR3 region is CASSRALAGSSYNEQFF. The DNA for the CDR3 is TGTGCCAGCAGTCGTGCTCTAGCGGGAAGCTCCTACAATGAGCAGTTCTTC.

The gene calls are TRBV27 and TRBJ2-3; 9 bases align to TRBD2. V dropped 10 bases and J dropped 3; count of bases not matched to a gene: 11. Germline values: CDR1 MNHEY, CDR2 SMNVEV (reference sequence). CDR3 length equals 15 residues. Here the CDR3 reads CATLGSSGRTDTQYF. CDR3 sequence (DNA): TGTGCCACCCTGGGGAGTAGCGGGAGAACAGATACGCAGTATTTT.

This rearrangement joins TRBV4-1 to TRBJ2-7; 10 positions agree with TRBD2. The CDR3 extends over 15 amino acids. The germline V gene encodes CDR1 MGHRA and CDR2 YSYEKL. V shed 4 bases and J 3 bases; nucleotides not matched to a gene: 6. CDR3 nucleotide sequence: TGCGCCAGCAGCCTTCGACTAGCGGGCATCTACGAGCAGTACTTC. Translating gives CASSLRLAGIYEQYF.

V gene TRBV4-1 combines with J gene TRBJ2-3; TRBD2 matches 8 bases. The CDR3 extends over 18 amino acids. With V trimmed by 3 bases and J by 0 bases, 11 bases remained unmatched. CDR1 and CDR2 (germline): MGHRA, YSYEKL. The CDR3 sequence is CASSHHSGDLTSTDTQYF. The DNA for the CDR3 is TGCGCCAGCAGCCACCATAGCGGGGACCTTACTAGCACAGATACGCAGTATTTT.

The chain joins TRBV5-1 to TRBJ2-3; unclear D gene. The germline gives CDR1 SGHRS, CDR2 YFSETQ. CDR3 length equals 13 residues. V was cut by 1 base and J by 3 bases, with 6 bases left in between. The CDR3 region is CASSLTGTDTQYF. In DNA, the CDR3 is TGCGCCAGCAGCTTGACCGGTACAGATACGCAGTATTTT. Using reference TRBV5-1 and TRBJ2-3 for the parts outside the CDR3, the full variable domain is KAGVTQTPRYLIKTRGQQVTLSCSPISGHRSVSWYQQTPGQGLQFLFEYFSETQRNKGNFPGRFSGRQFSNSRSEMNVSTLELGDSALYLCASSLTGTDTQYFGPGTRLTVL.

The chain links TRBV29-1 to TRBJ1-2; 7 bases are a match to TRBD1. The CDR3 consists of 13 residues. Losses at the gene ends were 6 bases for V and 6 bases for J; bases not matched to a gene: 10. Per germline, CDR1 SQVTM and CDR2 ANQGSEA. The CDR3 sequence is CSVQEGARNGYTF. As DNA, the CDR3 is TGCAGCGTCCAAGAGGGGGCGCGGAATGGCTACACCTTC.

The chain employs TRBV30 and TRBJ1-2; the D gene is possibly TRBD1 (5 bases). The germline V gene has CDR1 GTSNPN and CDR2 SVGIG (reference sequence). V was pared by 1 base and J by 1 base, with 7 bases between. CDR3 length: 13 amino acids. The CDR3 bases are TGTGCCTGGAGTGCGACAGTTAACTATGGCTACACCTTC. Encoded protein: CAWSATVNYGYTF.

The genes are TRBV29-1 and TRBJ1-2; D is unclear. Germline CDR1 SQVTM, CDR2 ANQGSEA. Trimming stripped 0 bases from V and 4 bases from J, with 9 bases between. CDR3 length: 13 amino acids. The CDR3 protein is CSVEEPRSYGYTF. CDR3 DNA sequence: TGCAGCGTTGAAGAACCACGGAGCTATGGCTACACCTTC. Full variable domain (remainder filled in from reference TRBV29-1 and TRBJ1-2): SAVISQKPSRDICQRGTSLTIQCQVDSQVTMMFWYRQQPGQSLTLIATANQGSEATYESGFVIDKFPISRPNLTFSTLTVSNMSPEDSSIYLCSVEEPRSYGYTFGSGTRLTVV.

The chain uses TRBV4-1 and TRBJ2-1; the match to TRBD2 covers 9 bases. Per the germline V gene, CDR1 is MGHRA and CDR2 is YSYEKL. The CDR3 runs 17 residues. Unmatched junction bases numbered 12, after V lost 2 bases and J lost 7 bases. The CDR3 DNA reads TGCGCCAGCAGCCAACAGGGAGCGGGAGGCCCGAGGAATGAGCAGTTCTTC. Translating gives CASSQQGAGGPRNEQFF.

J is TRBJ1-2 and V is TRBV7-2, with 7 positions matching TRBD1. The CDR3 extends over 15 amino acids. V was clipped by 2 bases and J by 6 bases; unmatched bases: 9. Germline assignment: CDR1 SGHTA and CDR2 FQGNSA. CDR3 coding DNA: TGTGCCAGCAGCTTAACAGGGGTCCCTAGGAATGGCTACACCTTC. Translating it yields CASSLTGVPRNGYTF. The whole variable domain, remainder taken from reference TRBV7-2 and TRBJ1-2, is GAGVSQSPSNKVTEKGKDVELRCDPISGHTALYWYRQSLGQGLEFLIYFQGNSAPDKSGLPSDRFSAERTGGSVSTLTIQRTQQEDSAVYLCASSLTGVPRNGYTFGSGTRLTVV.

This clone was detected only once. This rearrangement joins TRBV2 to TRBJ1-5; TRBD1 matches at 7 bases. J lost 4 bases, V lost 4 bases, and 10 bases had no gene match. The CDR3 consists of 16 residues. Per germline, CDR1 SNHLY and CDR2 FYNNEI. The CDR3 DNA reads TGTGCCAGCAGTGGTACGACAGGGATTGGAAATCAGCCCCAGCATTTT. This sequence encodes CASSGTTGIGNQPQHF.

As concerns this clone: This sample also contains other DNA sequences that code for the same CDR3. The chain employs TRBV19 and TRBJ1-1, with 10 bases aligning to TRBD1. The CDR3 has 16 residues. Germline trimming cut 5 bases from V and 1 base from J; bases unmatched to any gene: 7. Germline V gene lookup returns CDR1 LNHDA and CDR2 SQIVND (reference sequence). The CDR3 DNA sequence: TGTGCCAGTAGTGCTCGAGACAGGGGGCGGAACACTGAAGCTTTCTTT. Protein product: CASSARDRGRNTEAFF.

The chain carries TRBV5-4 and TRBJ2-3; 7 nucleotides match TRBD1. CDR1 and CDR2 (germline): SGHNT, YYREEE (reference sequence). The V gene end was trimmed by 5 bases and the J gene end by 1 base; junction bases not matched to a gene: 4. The CDR3 is 14 residues long. The CDR3 nucleotides are TGTGCCAGCAGGCACAGGGGTGGCACAGATACGCAGTATTTT. This encodes CASRHRGGTDTQYF.

This clone appeared a few times. The chain combines TRBV7-2 with TRBJ2-3, with D maybe TRBD1 (6 bases). Looked up from germline, CDR1 is SGHTA and CDR2 is FQGNSA. The CDR3 loop spans 17 amino acids. Between the trimmed V and J ends, which lost 5 bases and 2 bases, there was a span of 20 bases. The CDR3 spells CASSRSTGQGLTDTQYF. The DNA for the CDR3 is TGTGCCAGCAGCCGATCGACGGGACAAGGACTCACAGATACGCAGTATTTT.